The rows below give T cell receptor beta chains drawn from one sample of a study of post-analysis software for immune sequencing data. TCRdb redid the calling of the PCR reads with MiXCR, one entry per CDR3 protein. The top ten clones hold 4.6% of a sample with 800,000 to 950,000 distinct CDR3 sequences, around 50% of them seen once. The sequenced material came from blood. These receptors all come from a girl between 5 and 17 years old with multiple sclerosis. The CDR3 runs from the conserved cysteine through the conserved F or W. D genes are given only for firm matches. Size tells how often a clone was seen (once, few, many) or the class of an expanded clone, and some rows leave it out.

CDR3aa | CDR3nt | d_gene | abundance | j_gene | v_gene
CASSRDKEGGYGYTF | TGTGCCAGCAGCCGGGACAAAGAAGGAGGGTATGGCTACACCTTC | . | few | TRBJ1-2 | TRBV2
CASSSPRAEETQYF | TGTGCCAGCAGCTCGCCTCGAGCGGAAGAGACCCAGTACTTC | . | . | TRBJ2-5 | TRBV7-2
CASSYGPLQETQYF | TGTGCCAGCAGTTACGGGCCCCTTCAAGAGACCCAGTACTTC | . | few | TRBJ2-5 | TRBV6-6
CASSLQGAYYNEQFF | TGCGCCAGCAGCTTGCAGGGGGCCTACTACAATGAGCAGTTCTTC | TRBD1 | . | TRBJ2-1 | TRBV5-1
CSARDRQPGGSPPHF | TGCAGTGCTAGAGATCGGCAACCAGGTGGTTCACCCCCCCACTTT | . | . | TRBJ1-6 | TRBV20-1
CASSLDGTRGYNEQFF | TGCGCCAGCAGCTTGGACGGGACTAGAGGTTACAATGAGCAGTTCTTC | TRBD2 | few | TRBJ2-1 | TRBV5-1
CASSFGDRVTSTDTQYF | TGTGCCAGCAGCTTTGGTGACAGGGTGACTAGCACAGATACGCAGTATTTT | TRBD1 | . | TRBJ2-3 | TRBV11-3
CASSLGDHYSNEQFF | TGTGCCAGCAGCTTAGGGGACCATTATAGCAATGAGCAGTTCTTC | . | . | TRBJ2-1 | TRBV7-9
CASSLIVGGGETQYF | TGCGCCAGCAGCTTGATTGTCGGGGGCGGAGAGACCCAGTACTTC | . | . | TRBJ2-5 | TRBV5-1
CASGRDRPEDTQYF | TGTGCCAGCGGAAGGGACCGCCCAGAAGATACGCAGTATTTT | . | once | TRBJ2-3 | TRBV12-3/TRBV12-4
CASSLGLWHSNQPQHF | TGTGCCAGCAGTCTCGGACTTTGGCATAGCAATCAGCCCCAGCATTTT | . | . | TRBJ1-5 | TRBV12-3/TRBV12-4
CASSEDSYNEQFF | TGTGCCAGCAGTGAAGACAGTTACAATGAGCAGTTCTTC | . | . | TRBJ2-1 | TRBV25-1
CSVVEGDSNQPQHF | TGCAGCGTGGTAGAAGGAGATAGCAATCAGCCCCAGCATTTT | . | few | TRBJ1-5 | TRBV29-1
CSAREGTGRNSEAFF | TGCAGTGCTAGAGAGGGGACAGGGCGAAACTCTGAAGCTTTCTTT | TRBD1 | . | TRBJ1-1 | TRBV20-1
CASSLWERGHEKLFF | TGTGCCAGCAGTTTATGGGAAAGAGGGCATGAAAAACTGTTTTTT | . | . | TRBJ1-4 | TRBV12-3/TRBV12-4
CASSEYSGDRANGYTF | TGTGCCAGCAGTGAATATTCAGGGGACAGGGCCAATGGCTACACCTTC | TRBD1 | . | TRBJ1-2 | TRBV25-1
CASSGGQGARNEQFF | TGTGCCAGCAGTGGGGGACAGGGGGCTCGGAATGAGCAGTTCTTC | TRBD1 | . | TRBJ2-1 | TRBV2
CASSYGAETQYF | TGTGCCAGCAGTTATGGCGCAGAGACCCAGTACTTC | . | few | TRBJ2-5 | TRBV6-5
CSAGGSSYNEQFF | TGCAGCGCAGGGGGTAGCTCCTACAATGAGCAGTTCTTC | TRBD1 | once | TRBJ2-1 | TRBV20-1
CSAESPGYRGEAFF | TGCAGCGCGGAGTCCCCGGGGTATCGAGGTGAAGCTTTCTTT | . | . | TRBJ1-1 | TRBV29-1
CASSTGSDTQYF | TGTGCCAGCAGTACAGGCTCCGATACGCAGTATTTT | . | . | TRBJ2-3 | TRBV12-3/TRBV12-4
CASSVGGAAETQYF | TGTGCCAGCAGTGTCGGGGGGGCCGCAGAGACCCAGTACTTC | TRBD2 | . | TRBJ2-5 | TRBV12-3/TRBV12-4
CASSLNGGAKNIQYF | TGTGCCAGCAGCTTAAACGGGGGGGCCAAAAACATTCAGTACTTC | TRBD2 | . | TRBJ2-4 | TRBV7-2
CASSWDKSYEQYF | TGCGCCAGCAGTTGGGACAAGTCCTACGAGCAGTACTTC | . | many | TRBJ2-7 | TRBV5-1
CNVGLAGTNEQFF | TGCAACGTTGGACTAGCTGGAACGAATGAGCAGTTCTTC | TRBD2 | . | TRBJ2-1 | TRBV29-1
CASSLAIPSSYNEQFF | TGCGCCAGCAGTCTAGCAATTCCGAGCTCCTACAATGAGCAGTTCTTC | . | . | TRBJ2-1 | TRBV10-2
CASSLFSSGYYNEQFF | TGCGCCAGCAGCCTTTTTTCTAGCGGGTATTACAATGAGCAGTTCTTC | TRBD2 | . | TRBJ2-1 | TRBV4-1
CSATRDGEQFF | TGCAGCGCCACCCGGGACGGTGAGCAGTTCTTC | . | . | TRBJ2-1 | TRBV29-1
CASSSRLSEQYF | TGTGCCAGCAGTTCACGCTTATCCGAGCAGTACTTC | . | few | TRBJ2-7 | TRBV12-3/TRBV12-4
CSVEDTSYEQYF | TGCAGCGTTGAGGACACCTCCTACGAGCAGTACTTC | . | few | TRBJ2-7 | TRBV29-1
CSGGQGAVNEQFF | TGCAGCGGCGGACAGGGGGCAGTCAATGAGCAGTTCTTC | TRBD1 | few | TRBJ2-1 | TRBV29-1
CASSLGDGRNQPQHF | TGCGCCAGCAGCTTGGGCGACGGAAGGAATCAGCCCCAGCATTTT | . | few | TRBJ1-5 | TRBV5-1
CSASLLASANEQFF | TGCAGTGCTAGTTTACTAGCCTCCGCCAATGAGCAGTTCTTC | . | . | TRBJ2-1 | TRBV20-1
CSVLLGTKQYF | TGCAGCGTCCTCTTGGGTACGAAGCAGTATTTT | . | . | TRBJ2-3 | TRBV29-1
CASSVEGMHTEAFF | TGTGCCAGCAGTGTAGAAGGGATGCACACTGAAGCTTTCTTT | . | . | TRBJ1-1 | TRBV2
CSAPGVRRYNEQFF | TGCAGTGCCCCAGGGGTCCGGCGATACAATGAGCAGTTCTTC | . | few | TRBJ2-1 | TRBV20-1
CASSFAGEITDTQYF | TGTGCCAGCAGTTTTGCGGGAGAAATTACCGATACGCAGTATTTT | TRBD2 | . | TRBJ2-3 | TRBV12-3/TRBV12-4
CASSSYSGDTQYF | TGTGCCAGCTCATCCTACAGCGGGGATACGCAGTATTTT | . | . | TRBJ2-3 | TRBV18
CSARMGLAGREQYF | TGCAGTGCTAGAATGGGACTAGCGGGTAGGGAGCAGTACTTC | TRBD2 | few | TRBJ2-7 | TRBV20-1
CASSQGPPGQGAYEQYF | TGTGCCAGCAGCCAAGGACCGCCGGGACAGGGGGCCTACGAGCAGTACTTC | TRBD1 | once | TRBJ2-7 | TRBV3-1